This is a list of T cell receptor beta chains from one sample in a study of response to subunit inactivated influenza vaccine. MiXCR, run by TCRdb on the RT-PCR reads, gives a single entry per CDR3 protein. The sample lists 500,000 to 750,000 distinct CDR3 sequences, 12% to 15% occurring once. Specimen: PBMCs from blood, collected roughly 12 days after vaccination. These receptors came from a man between 45 and 60 years old who received an inactivated influenza vaccine. Each CDR3 is given with its conserved first and last residue. D genes are given only for firm matches. Part of the rows lack a size; the others show once, few, many or a class for expanded clones.

TRBV29-1	-	13	TRBJ2-1	TRBD1	TGCACTACTGACAGGGGGCGTGGGAATGAGCAGTTCTTC	CTTDRGRGNEQFF
TRBV12-3/TRBV12-4	many	13	TRBJ2-5	-	TGTGCCAGCAGCTCACTTCCGGTGGAGACCCAGTACTTC	CASSSLPVETQYF
TRBV7-8	many	13	TRBJ2-7	-	TGTGCCAGCAGCGTCGGGGGAACCTACGAGCAGTACTTC	CASSVGGTYEQYF
TRBV5-1	few	15	TRBJ2-2	-	TGCGCCAGCAGCATTCCGGGGGCAAACACCGGGGAGCTGTTTTTT	CASSIPGANTGELFF
TRBV5-1	-	14	TRBJ2-2	TRBD1	TGCGCCAGCAGCGCTTGGACAGGAGGCGGGGAGCTGTTTTTT	CASSAWTGGGELFF
TRBV6-2/TRBV6-3	-	15	TRBJ1-5	-	TGTGCCAGCAGTTACATCGGGGTGGGCAATCAGCCCCAGCATTTT	CASSYIGVGNQPQHF
TRBV5-1	few	12	TRBJ2-1	-	TGCGCCAGCAGCTTGAGGTACAATGAGCAGTTCTTC	CASSLRYNEQFF
TRBV6-1	few	15	TRBJ1-3	TRBD1	TGTGCCAGCAGTATCGGGACAGACTCTGGAAACACCATATATTTT	CASSIGTDSGNTIYF
TRBV19	-	16	TRBJ2-1	TRBD1	TGTGCCAGTAGTATAGGGACAGGGGGCGTAAACTCAAGACTGTTCTTC	CASSIGTGGVNSRLFF
TRBV10-3	few	13	TRBJ2-7	-	TGTGCCATCAGGCGGGGTATTATCGGCGAGCAGTACTTC	CAIRRGIIGEQYF
TRBV5-1	-	16	TRBJ2-1	TRBD1	TGCGCCAGCAGCTTGGCGGGACAGGGGGTCTACAATGAGCAGTTCTTC	CASSLAGQGVYNEQFF
TRBV28	-	16	TRBJ1-2	TRBD1	TGTGCCAGCAGACGTTCCGGGACAGAGGGAAACTATGGCTACACCTTC	CASRRSGTEGNYGYTF
TRBV4-1	few	16	TRBJ2-2	TRBD1	TGCGCCAGCAGCCAGAGGACAGGGGCGGGAACCGGGGAGCTGTTTTTT	CASSQRTGAGTGELFF
TRBV7-2	-	15	TRBJ2-6	-	TGTGCCAGCAGCTTAGCTATCGGGGGGGCCAACGTCCTGACTTTC	CASSLAIGGANVLTF
TRBV29-1	-	10	TRBJ1-1	-	TGCAGTGCCAGGAACACTGAAGCTTTCTTT	CSARNTEAFF
TRBV29-1	few	13	TRBJ2-1	TRBD1	TGCAGCGCGGGACAGGGATTGCAAAATGAGCAGTTCTTC	CSAGQGLQNEQFF
TRBV12-3/TRBV12-4	few	14	TRBJ1-1	-	TGTGCCAGCAGATACGGGACGCTGGAGACTGAAGCTTTCTTT	CASRYGTLETEAFF
TRBV4-3	-	15	TRBJ2-7	-	TGCGCCAGCAGCCAAGTAATACAGGCAGGGTACGAGCAGTACTTC	CASSQVIQAGYEQYF
TRBV19	few	16	TRBJ2-5	TRBD2	TGTGCCAGTAGTAGAAAGACTAGCGGACCCCAAGAGACCCAGTACTTC	CASSRKTSGPQETQYF
TRBV20-1	few	16	TRBJ2-7	TRBD2	TGCAGTGCTAGAGAATCGGGCGGGGGGTGGAAGTACGAGCAGTACTTC	CSARESGGGWKYEQYF
TRBV6-1	few	18	TRBJ2-1	TRBD2	TGTGCCAGCAGAGCCGGACTAGCGGGAGGAAGCTCCTACAATGAGCAGTTCTTC	CASRAGLAGGSSYNEQFF
TRBV6-2/TRBV6-3	-	12	TRBJ2-7	TRBD2	TGTGCCGCAAGGGAGGGTCCCTACGAGCAGTACTTC	CAAREGPYEQYF
TRBV3-1	-	16	TRBJ2-1	TRBD2	TGTGCCAGCAGCCCGCGGACTAGCGGGGTCTACAATGAGCAGTTCTTC	CASSPRTSGVYNEQFF
TRBV5-1	few	17	TRBJ2-7	-	TGCGCCAGCAGCCGAACGACAGGACGCACCCCGCGCTACGAGCAGTACTTC	CASSRTTGRTPRYEQYF
TRBV9	-	15	TRBJ2-3	TRBD1	TGTGCCAGCAGCATACGACAGGGGGGCACAGATACGCAGTATTTT	CASSIRQGGTDTQYF
TRBV5-1	few	15	TRBJ1-1	TRBD1	TGCGCCAGCAGCTTACCGGACAGGGGAAACACTGAAGCTTTCTTT	CASSLPDRGNTEAFF
TRBV6-1	-	16	TRBJ2-2	-	TGTGCCAGCAGTGAAACACCAGGGCGGATCACCGGGGAGCTGTTTTTT	CASSETPGRITGELFF
TRBV6-5	many	17	TRBJ2-1	-	TGTGCCAGCAGTTACACCCAGGACCTACCCCACCACAATGAGCAGTTCTTC	CASSYTQDLPHHNEQFF
TRBV12-3/TRBV12-4	many	15	TRBJ2-6	-	TGTGCCAGCAGCTCCGGGGGCTCTGGGGCCAACGTCCTGACTTTC	CASSSGGSGANVLTF
TRBV11-2	few	12	TRBJ2-1	-	TGTGCCAGCAGGTCCGGGACAACTGAGCAGTTCTTC	CASRSGTTEQFF
TRBV11-2	-	14	TRBJ1-1	TRBD1	TGTGCCAGCAGCCTCCAGGGGGGGGCCACTGAAGCTTTCTTT	CASSLQGGATEAFF
TRBV5-1	few	17	TRBJ1-4	-	TGCGCCAGCAGCTTGGTTATGGGGCCTACAACTAATGAAAAACTGTTTTTT	CASSLVMGPTTNEKLFF
TRBV11-2	-	17	TRBJ2-3	TRBD2	TGTGCCAGCAGCTCGGGGTCTAGCGGGGGGATCACAGATACGCAGTATTTT	CASSSGSSGGITDTQYF
TRBV7-2	-	13	TRBJ2-7	-	TGTGCCAGCAGTCGGGCCTACTCCTACGAGCAGTACTTC	CASSRAYSYEQYF